This T cell receptor beta chain was found in a study of human T cells and chemical hapten exposure. This clonotype showed up many times. Unique molecular identifiers were affixed to discrete cDNA molecules within the library. TCRdb independently ran MiXCR on the 5' RACE reads; one entry per CDR3 protein. This sample has about 140,000 distinct CDR3 sequences, with approximately 4% found just once. It was from unfractionated whole blood that total RNA was extracted. The V end lost 0 bases, the J end lost 10 bases, and 10 bases lay between the germline ends. The CDR3 is 13 amino acids. CDR1 and CDR2 (germline): SGHTA, FQGTGA.

The clonotype originates from a female donor in good health. This chain connects TRBV7-3 to TRBJ2-1; D call uncertain. CDR3 coding DNA: TGTGCCAGCAGCTTAACTTTCGGTGGGGAGCAGTTCTTC. Translation gives CASSLTFGGEQFF.